This T cell receptor (beta chain) was profiled in a study of somatic mutations in cytotoxic T cells in rheumatoid arthritis. Sequencing used immunoSEQ multiplex PCR; TCRdb keeps in-frame clones, though not all of them. This table holds approximately 18,000 clones, less than 90% found once. The CDR3 sequence is 10 residues long. Trimming removed 6 bases from V and 5 bases from J, with 3 bases in between. Germline V lookup: CDR1 LGHNT, CDR2 FRNRAP. The genes are TRBV12-5 and TRBJ2-3; no definite D call. This receptor was obtained from an adult with rheumatoid arthritis. The specimen was CD8+ T cells sorted from blood. The chain's CDR3 is CASGGDTQYF. CDR3 in DNA: TGTGCTAGTGGAGGAGATACGCAGTATTTT.